These 17 T cell receptor beta chains were all obtained from the same sample, sequenced in a study of cytomegalovirus exposure and HLA in healthy donors. PCR employed 60 Vbeta and 13 Jbeta primers. Clones were sequenced by immunoSEQ multiplex PCR, and TCRdb holds only the in-frame ones, with some missing. This table has around 100,000 clones, approximately 65% appearing once. Input material: PBMCs. The receptor set was obtained from a man younger than 40 in good health and CMV-seronegative.

This clone showed up just a few times. The chain couples TRBV25-1 to TRBJ2-1; D not certain. In germline, CDR1 is MGHDK, CDR2 SYGVNS. The CDR3 extends over 12 amino acids. V was cut by 5 bases and J by 5 bases, with 7 bases left in between. The CDR3 coding sequence is TGTGCCAGCAGTCCTCTAGACAATGAGCAGTTCTTC. This encodes CASSPLDNEQFF.

The chain combines TRBV6-1 with TRBJ1-5, with a tentative D call TRBD1 (6 bases). The CDR3 runs 15 residues. Trimming cost V 6 bases and J 0 bases, with 12 bases left between them. CDR1 and CDR2 (germline): MNHNS, SASEGT. CDR3 sequence reads: CASRIEGVSNQPQHF. DNA for the CDR3: TGTGCCAGCAGAATCGAGGGGGTTAGCAATCAGCCCCAGCATTTT.

The chain joins TRBV7-7 to TRBJ2-1; 9 bases map to TRBD2. This CDR3 spans 15 amino acids. CDR1 and CDR2 from the germline V gene are SSHAT and FNYEAQ (reference sequence). Unmatched junction bases numbered 4, after V lost 1 base and J lost 6 bases. CDR3 DNA: TGTGCCAGCAGCTTAGGAGTAGCGGGAGCCAATGAGCAGTTCTTC. This gives the protein CASSLGVAGANEQFF.

The sample holds one count of this clone. A junction end diverges from the germline sequence, so it may reflect a read error. V usage is TRBV5-4 and J usage is TRBJ1-1, with 8 positions matching TRBD1. Germline lookup yields CDR1 SGHNT and CDR2 YYREEE (reference sequence). The CDR3 extends over 16 amino acids. DNA for the CDR3: TGTGCCTGCAGCTTGGGTGGACAGGGACCCCTCACTGAAGCTTTCTTT. Its translation: CACSLGGQGPLTEAFF.

Only one count was recorded for this clone. The CDR3 is CASRWDRSMGDTEAFF. The CDR3 DNA is TGTGCCAGCAGATGGGACAGGTCGATGGGGGACACTGAAGCTTTCTTT. The chain is built from TRBV6-6 and TRBJ1-1, with 8 bases aligning to TRBD1. CDR3 length: 16 amino acids. Germline CDR1 and CDR2: MNHNY and SVGAGI (reference sequence). The trim removed 6 bases at V and 3 bases at J, leaving 12 bases unmatched.

J is TRBJ1-3 and V is TRBV5-1; weak D call: TRBD1 (5 bases). CDR1 and CDR2 (germline): SGHRS, YFSETQ. CDR3 length: 16 amino acids. V dropped 3 bases and J dropped 1 base, with 14 bases sitting between them. CDR3 sequence (DNA): TGCGCCAGCAGCTGGGGCGACAGCAGATCTGGAAACACCATATATTTT. Protein product: CASSWGDSRSGNTIYF.

The V call is TRBV10-3, the J call TRBJ1-5; a weak D match, TRBD1 (6 bases). The CDR3 consists of 15 residues. Germline CDR1 is ENHRY and CDR2 is SYGVKD. Trimming removed 6 bases from V and 5 bases from J, with 17 bases in between. In DNA form, the CDR3 reads TGTGCCATCAGCGCGGAGCAGGGGTTCGATCAGCCCCAGCATTTT. This gives the protein CAISAEQGFDQPQHF.

This clone was seen only a few times. The rearrangement uses TRBV7-6 and TRBJ1-5, with unresolved D. V was clipped by 2 bases and J by 4 bases, with 6 bases between them. The CDR3 is 13 residues long. In germline, CDR1 is SGHVS, CDR2 FNYEAQ. The CDR3 DNA sequence: TGTGCCAGCAGCTTAAGCGGGAATCAGCCCCAGCATTTT. Amino acids: CASSLSGNQPQHF.

This sequence joins TRBV28 and TRBJ1-1; the D gene is possibly TRBD1 (6 bases). This CDR3 has 17 amino acids. V gave up 5 bases and J gave up 5 bases, with 24 bases separating them. CDR1 is MDHEN and CDR2 is SYDVKM in the germline V gene. The CDR3 is CASSPQWTANLATEAFF. CDR3 DNA: TGTGCCAGCAGTCCCCAGTGGACAGCCAATTTAGCAACTGAAGCTTTCTTT. The variable domain in full, with the rest retrieved from reference TRBV28 and TRBJ1-1, is DVKVTQSSRYLVKRTGEKVFLECVQDMDHENMFWYRQDPGLGLRLIYFSYDVKMKEKGDIPEGYSVSREKKERFSLILESASTNQTSMYLCASSPQWTANLATEAFFGQGTRLTVV.

The V gene is TRBV4-1, the J gene TRBJ1-4, with 8 positions matching TRBD1. The CDR3 has 16 residues. V trimming: 4 bases; J trimming: 7 bases; junction bases outside the gene matches: 11. CDR1 and CDR2 (germline): MGHRA, YSYEKL. CDR3 DNA: TGCGCCAGCAGCCCCCTCTGGCAGGGGGCCGGTGAAAAACTGTTTTTT. Residues: CASSPLWQGAGEKLFF.

This chain uses TRBV6-5 with TRBJ2-1, with D maybe TRBD1 (6 bases). Germline CDR1 is MNHEY and CDR2 is SVGAGI. This CDR3 spans 13 amino acids. The CDR3: CAAGAKSYNEQFF. CDR3 DNA sequence: TGTGCTGCAGGGGCAAAATCCTACAATGAGCAGTTCTTC.

The V gene is TRBV7-3, the J gene TRBJ2-3; 11 bases match TRBD2. With 4 bases clipped from V and 4 bases from J, the junction kept 7 bases outside the gene matches. CDR1 SGHTA and CDR2 FQGTGA come from the germline V gene. The CDR3 is made up of 16 amino acids. The CDR3 loop reads CASSSIAGGPADTQYF. The CDR3 bases are TGTGCCAGCAGCTCAATAGCGGGAGGGCCTGCAGATACGCAGTATTTT.

This chain links TRBV5-5 with TRBJ1-5; 11 bases align to TRBD1. Germline CDR1 SGHKS, CDR2 YYEKEE (reference sequence). The CDR3 runs 15 residues. V was clipped by 3 bases and J by 4 bases; unmatched bases: 3. CDR3 coding DNA: TGTGCCAGCAGCTGGGGACAGGGGGTTAATCAGCCCCAGCATTTT. This sequence encodes CASSWGQGVNQPQHF.

In this sample, this clone turned up a few times. The chain uses TRBV28 and TRBJ1-4, with TRBD1 as a possible D gene (5 bases). The CDR3 covers 17 residues. Trimming removed 4 bases at V and 4 bases at J, with 19 bases between. From germline, CDR1 is MDHEN and CDR2 SYDVKM. Here the CDR3 reads CASSSGGVGRSNEKLFF. The DNA for the CDR3 is TGTGCCAGCAGTTCGGGGGGGGTGGGGCGGAGTAATGAAAAACTGTTTTTT.

This clone turned up a few times. DNA of the CDR3: TGCGCCAGCAGCACAGCCCCAACTAATGAAAAACTGTTTTTT. Its translation is CASSTAPTNEKLFF. The chain couples TRBV5-1 to TRBJ1-4; no clear D. CDR3 size: 14 residues. Deletions cut 4 bases from V and 0 bases from J, with 7 bases between. Germline loops: CDR1 SGHRS, CDR2 YFSETQ.

The chain joins TRBV27 to TRBJ2-7, with D maybe TRBD1 (6 bases). The V end was cut by 3 bases, the J end by 6 bases, with 15 bases between. The CDR3 has 14 amino acids. Germline V gene sequence: CDR1 MNHEY, CDR2 SMNVEV (reference sequence). The CDR3 coding sequence is TGTGCCAGCAGTTTTACCCTAGGACAGATCGAGCAGTACTTC. It codes for CASSFTLGQIEQYF.

The chain joins TRBV5-1 to TRBJ2-3, with 14 bases aligning to TRBD2. The ends lost 0 bases at V and 0 bases at J; junction bases unmatched: 0. The CDR3 has 17 amino acids. Germline lookup yields CDR1 SGHRS and CDR2 YFSETQ. The CDR3 spells CASSLGTSGRSTDTQYF. In nucleotides, the CDR3 is TGCGCCAGCAGCTTGGGGACTAGCGGGAGGAGCACAGATACGCAGTATTTT.